Listed here are 30 T cell receptor beta chains from one sample, sequenced in a study of blood T cell repertoires in COVID-19. Clones were read by immunoSEQ multiplex PCR, and TCRdb kept only the in-frame ones, dropping some. Of a few hundred thousand clones in the sample, 85% to 90% are singletons; the top ten hold around 1.2%. The sequenced sample consisted of PBMCs or T cells enriched from blood (not recorded which). The source of these receptors is a woman aged 18-30 years who had recovered from COVID-19.

The chain carries TRBV11-2 and TRBJ2-7; 10 bases fit TRBD1. The germline V gene has CDR1 SGHAT and CDR2 FQNNGV. J was trimmed by 0 bases and V by 5 bases; bases with no gene match: 4. The CDR3 sequence is 15 residues long. In DNA, the CDR3 is TGTGCCAGCAGCCTAGGGACAGGGGACTCCTACGAGCAGTACTTC. The encoded protein is CASSLGTGDSYEQYF.

This clone occurred once. The chain couples TRBV9 to TRBJ1-2, with a weak D call TRBD1 (5 bases). This CDR3 has 16 amino acids. From germline, CDR1 is SGDLS and CDR2 YYNGEE. Deletions cut 2 bases from V and 4 bases from J, with 18 bases between. The CDR3 DNA sequence: TGTGCCAGCAGCGTGGACGACCTTCGCGGGGGCTATGGCTACACCTTC. Protein: CASSVDDLRGGYGYTF.

The V and J genes are TRBV5-6 and TRBJ2-1; 13 bases are shared with TRBD2. The CDR3 spans 17 residues. Germline lookup yields CDR1 SGHDT and CDR2 YYEEEE. V dropped 4 bases and J dropped 12; count of bases not matched to a gene: 16. CDR3 DNA sequence: TGTGCCAGCAGCCCGATAATCAGGACTAGCGGGGGAATTGGGCAGTTCTTC. Amino acids: CASSPIIRTSGGIGQFF.

The chain's CDR3 is CASRQTGGSYGYTF. The CDR3 nucleotides are TGTGCCAGCAGGCAGACAGGGGGTAGCTATGGCTACACCTTC. The chain links TRBV6-5 to TRBJ1-2, with 9 bases lining up with TRBD1. The CDR3 has 14 amino acids. CDR1 is MNHEY and CDR2 is SVGAGI in the germline V gene. Trimming took 6 bases from V and 4 from J; bases not matched to a gene: 6.

This clone showed up just once. The gene calls are TRBV2 and TRBJ2-5; D is possibly TRBD2 (7 bases). Germline V CDR1 and CDR2: SNHLY, FYNNEI. Deletions cut 4 bases from V and 3 bases from J, with 12 bases between. The CDR3 length is 14 residues. CDR3 residues: CASSGEGGKETQYF. CDR3 DNA sequence: TGTGCCAGCAGTGGGGAGGGGGGTAAAGAGACCCAGTACTTC.

The chain combines TRBV7-9 with TRBJ1-1; D not certain. There are 13 residues in the CDR3. CDR1 is SEHNR, CDR2 FQNEAQ, per germline (reference sequence). V was clipped by 5 bases and J by 1 base, with 8 bases between them. The CDR3, as DNA: TGTGCCAGCAGCCCTCGACAGAACACTGAAGCTTTCTTT. This sequence encodes CASSPRQNTEAFF.

The chain is built from TRBV7-8 and TRBJ1-1; no firm D call. The V end lost 1 base, the J end lost 5 bases, and 5 bases lay between the germline ends. The CDR3 has 12 amino acids. Germline-derived CDR1 and CDR2 are SGHVS and FQNEAQ. CDR3 sequence (DNA): TGTGCCAGCAGCTTAGAACAGACTGAAGCTTTCTTT. This gives the protein CASSLEQTEAFF. Based on the CDR3 plus reference TRBV7-8 and TRBJ1-1, the full variable domain is GAGVSQSPRYKVAKRGQDVALRCDPISGHVSLFWYQQALGQGPEFLTYFQNEAQLDKSGLPSDRFFAERPEGSVSTLKIQRTQQEDSAVYLCASSLEQTEAFFGQGTRLTVV.

The chain uses TRBV10-2 and TRBJ2-2; 7 nucleotides line up with TRBD1. CDR1 WSHSY and CDR2 SAAADI come from the germline V gene. Trimming took 6 bases from V and 5 from J; bases not matched to a gene: 9. This CDR3 comprises 15 residues. DNA for the CDR3: TGCGCCAGCAGCGCTAACAGGGGTGGGACCGGGGAGCTGTTTTTT. Amino acids: CASSANRGGTGELFF.

A word on this clone: Distinct nucleotide sequences in the sample also encode this CDR3. This chain connects TRBV27 to TRBJ2-5, with 9 nucleotides matching TRBD2. V lost 3 bases and J lost 2; bases outside the gene matches: 7. Germline loops: CDR1 MNHEY, CDR2 SMNVEV (reference sequence). CDR3 size: 16 residues. CDR3 loop: CASSLRPAGGQETQYF. The CDR3 DNA reads as TGTGCCAGCAGTTTGCGGCCAGCGGGGGGACAAGAGACCCAGTACTTC.

The chain recombines TRBV6-5 with TRBJ1-2; tentative D call: TRBD1 (5 bases). CDR3 length equals 13 residues. Germline V gene data show CDR1 as MNHEY and CDR2 as SVGAGI. Trimming took 0 bases from V and 7 from J, leaving 9 bases between them. CDR3 nucleotide sequence: TGTGCCAGCAGTTACTCCTCCAGGGTTGGCTACACCTTC. Its translation is CASSYSSRVGYTF.

V and J are TRBV28 and TRBJ1-5; D unclear. Trimming removed 4 bases from V and 0 bases from J, with 10 bases in between. Germline V gene sequence: CDR1 MDHEN, CDR2 SYDVKM. The CDR3 runs to 15 residues. This CDR3 is CASSSGLYSNQPQHF. The CDR3 region has the DNA TGTGCCAGCAGTTCAGGCTTATATAGCAATCAGCCCCAGCATTTT.

The genes are TRBV13 and TRBJ2-1; tentatively, D is TRBD2 (5 bases). Trimming pared 1 base from V and 0 bases from J, leaving 10 bases between. This CDR3 contains 16 residues. Per germline, CDR1 PRHDT and CDR2 FYEKMQ (reference sequence). The CDR3 DNA is TGTGCCAGCAGCTTAGTGCGGAGGAGCTCCTACAATGAGCAGTTCTTC. It yields the protein CASSLVRRSSYNEQFF.

This sequence joins TRBV6-5 and TRBJ1-1, with no clear D. The CDR3 is 13 amino acids. Per the germline V gene, CDR1 is MNHEY and CDR2 is SVGAGI. V lost 6 bases and J lost 7, with 15 bases in between. The CDR3 DNA reads TGTGCCAGCAGCGTGGGCCTCCGGGGTGAAGCTTTCTTT. Its translation is CASSVGLRGEAFF.

V gene TRBV4-2 combines with J gene TRBJ1-1; D possibly corresponds to TRBD1 (5 bases). CDR1 is LGHNA, CDR2 YNFKEQ, per germline. V lost 4 bases to trimming and J lost 4 bases, with 10 bases between them. The CDR3 sequence is 13 residues long. The CDR3, as DNA: TGTGCCAGCAGCCCTCGACAGTCCACTGAAGCTTTCTTT. Its protein product is CASSPRQSTEAFF.

The rearrangement joins TRBV7-9 to TRBJ1-6; TRBD1 agrees at 9 bases. This CDR3 region has 14 residues. V lost 4 bases, J lost 7 bases, and 2 bases stayed unmatched. Germline loops: CDR1 SEHNR, CDR2 FQNEAQ (reference sequence). CDR3 protein: CASSSGTGNSPLHF. The CDR3, as DNA: TGTGCCAGCAGCTCCGGGACAGGGAATTCACCCCTCCACTTT.

The genes are TRBV5-6 and TRBJ2-7, with D unresolved. The V gene's germline CDR1 is SGHDT and CDR2 YYEEEE. The CDR3 covers 12 residues. Trimming shortened V by 4 bases and J by 0 bases, and 5 bases separated the two germline ends. The CDR3 sequence is CASSPSSYEQYF. The CDR3 nucleotides read TGTGCCAGCAGCCCGAGCTCCTACGAGCAGTACTTC.

The chain is built from TRBV5-1 and TRBJ2-2; 8 bases map to TRBD1. The length of the CDR3 is 15 residues. The V segment lost 4 bases and the J segment 1 base; nucleotides outside the gene matches: 3. Germline V gene sequence: CDR1 SGHRS, CDR2 YFSETQ. This CDR3 reads CASSGGTGNTGELFF. As DNA, the CDR3 is TGCGCCAGCAGCGGTGGGACAGGGAACACCGGGGAGCTGTTTTTT.

J is TRBJ1-1 and V is TRBV21-1; the table assigns TRBD1, which was not confirmed against the DNA. TRBV21-1 is classified as a pseudogene. The CDR3 consists of 14 residues. The DNA for the CDR3 is TGTGCCAGCAGCACCCTTACAGGGGGCACTGAAGCTTTCTTT. Protein sequence: CASSTLTGGTEAFF.

This sequence joins TRBV5-1 and TRBJ2-2; weak D call: TRBD1 (5 bases). Trimming shortened V by 4 bases and J by 5 bases, and 18 bases separated the two germline ends. Germline lookup yields CDR1 SGHRS and CDR2 YFSETQ. This CDR3 is 16 amino acids long. The chain's CDR3 is CASSPTVLKGTGELFF. CDR3 nucleotide sequence: TGCGCCAGCAGCCCGACAGTTCTGAAGGGGACCGGGGAGCTGTTTTTT.

The chain employs TRBV29-1 and TRBJ1-2, with TRBD1 as a possible D gene (6 bases). Germline CDR1 reads SQVTM; CDR2 reads ANQGSEA. V lost 5 bases to trimming and J lost 2 bases, with 15 bases between them. CDR3 length: 14 residues. The CDR3 is CSVPPAGENYGYTF. The CDR3 region has the DNA TGCAGCGTTCCCCCGGCAGGGGAGAACTATGGCTACACCTTC.

This clone was detected once. Other DNA sequences in the same sample also yield this CDR3. The rearrangement links TRBV6-5 to TRBJ1-4, with a possible D match to TRBD1 (5 bases). CDR3 size: 14 residues. Germline V gene data show CDR1 as MNHEY and CDR2 as SVGAGI. V was pared by 0 bases and J by 5 bases, with 7 bases between. CDR3 in amino acids: CASSYSGGNEKLFF. CDR3 nucleotides: TGTGCCAGCAGTTACTCGGGGGGAAATGAAAAACTGTTTTTT.

V gene TRBV19 combines with J gene TRBJ1-5, with TRBD1 matching over 12 bases. Trimming cost V 2 bases and J 3 bases; bases outside gene matches: 2. CDR3 length: 16 residues. Germline CDR1 is LNHDA and CDR2 is SQIVND (reference sequence). The CDR3 reads CASSIRDRGLNQPQHF. DNA for the CDR3: TGTGCCAGTAGTATAAGGGACAGGGGGCTCAATCAGCCCCAGCATTTT.

The chain joins TRBV6-4 to TRBJ2-1; D is perhaps TRBD2 (5 bases). CDR3 length: 16 residues. Trimming shortened V by 0 bases and J by 8 bases, and 17 bases separated the two germline ends. The germline CDR1 and CDR2 sequences are MRHNA and SNTAGT. The CDR3 loop reads CASSDSWGEGIHEQFF. CDR3 nucleotides: TGTGCCAGCAGTGACTCCTGGGGAGAGGGTATACATGAGCAGTTCTTC.

This clone has just one count. V usage is TRBV10-3 and J usage is TRBJ1-1; TRBD1 might be the D (5 bases). V lost 3 bases to trimming and J lost 1 base, with 12 bases between them. Germline CDR1 reads ENHRY; CDR2 reads SYGVKD. This CDR3 has 15 residues. The CDR3 protein is CAISDDGQGNTEAFF. The CDR3 DNA reads TGTGCCATCAGTGATGACGGGCAGGGGAACACTGAAGCTTTCTTT.

The chain employs TRBV4-3 and TRBJ2-5; 14 bases line up with TRBD2. The CDR3 covers 19 residues. Germline CDR1 reads LGHNA; CDR2 reads YSLEER. The V gene end was trimmed by 0 bases and the J gene end by 5 bases; junction bases not matched to a gene: 11. The CDR3 reads CASSQDQRLAGGLRETQYF. The CDR3 nucleotides read TGCGCCAGCAGCCAAGATCAGAGACTAGCGGGGGGGCTGCGGGAGACCCAGTACTTC.

V is TRBV7-2 and J is TRBJ2-5; 15 bases align to TRBD2. The CDR3 has 19 amino acids. CDR1 is SGHTA, CDR2 FQGNSA, per germline. V shed 2 bases and J 3 bases; nucleotides not matched to a gene: 10. CDR3 region: CASSLLGTSGGPSKETQYF. In nucleotides, the CDR3 is TGTGCCAGCAGCTTACTGGGGACTAGCGGGGGGCCCTCGAAAGAGACCCAGTACTTC.

The rearrangement joins TRBV7-2 to TRBJ1-2, with D possibly matching TRBD1 (5 bases). Trimming cost V 1 base and J 2 bases, with 11 bases left between them. The CDR3 covers 15 residues. The germline V gene encodes CDR1 SGHTA and CDR2 FQGNSA. CDR3 DNA sequence: TGTGCCAGCAGCTTAGGACGGACAAGCAACTATGGCTACACCTTC. Translating it yields CASSLGRTSNYGYTF.

The chain uses TRBV5-1 and TRBJ1-2; TRBD1 is a possible D gene (6 bases). Germline V lookup: CDR1 SGHRS, CDR2 YFSETQ. The CDR3 runs to 14 residues. V was trimmed by 4 bases and J by 3 bases, leaving 13 bases between them. The DNA of the CDR3 is TGCGCCAGCAGCATCGGACAGAAAGACTATGGCTACACCTTC. Translated: CASSIGQKDYGYTF.

The J gene is TRBJ2-3, the V gene TRBV19, with TRBD1 identical over 9 bases. The germline V gene encodes CDR1 LNHDA and CDR2 SQIVND (reference sequence). This CDR3 comprises 15 residues. The V and J ends lost 4 bases and 4 bases, in that order; junction bases with no gene match: 6. CDR3 nucleotide sequence: TGTGCCAGTAGTAGGGGGACAGGGCTAGCAGATACGCAGTATTTT. This gives the protein CASSRGTGLADTQYF.

V usage is TRBV5-6 and J usage is TRBJ2-7; TRBD2 matches at 10 bases. The germline CDR1 and CDR2 sequences are SGHDT and YYEEEE. Trimming cost V 3 bases and J 4 bases; bases outside gene matches: 4. The CDR3 covers 14 residues. CDR3 coding DNA: TGTGCCAGCAGCTCCGGGACTAGCGAATACGAGCAGTACTTC. It encodes CASSSGTSEYEQYF.